This T cell receptor beta chain stems from a study of T cell repertoires in cytomegalovirus infection. TCRdb passed the reads through MiXCR, listing each CDR3 protein once. The sample lists a few hundred thousand distinct CDR3 sequences, 15% to 20% occurring once. Germline values: CDR1 SGHTA, CDR2 FQGNSA. The V and J ends lost 3 bases and 2 bases respectively, with 14 bases between them. The CDR3 runs to 16 residues. This clonotype was seen at least ten times. This sequence originates from a human donor in good health (CMV status not recorded). Some clones in this sample may be carry-over from other donors' samples. Sequencing input: PBMCs. This chain connects TRBV7-2 to TRBJ1-3; tentative D call: TRBD1 (5 bases). The CDR3 loop is CASSFGGGVPGNTIYF. CDR3 DNA sequence: TGTGCCAGCAGCTTTGGGGGTGGTGTTCCTGGAAACACCATATATTTT.